This T cell receptor beta chain stems from a study of PD-1 blockade in classical Hodgkin lymphoma. TCRdb keeps only in-frame clones here, not all; method: immunoSEQ multiplex PCR. The sample lists 20,000 to 25,000 clones, roughly 79% occurring once. Concerning this clone: The target antigen is unknown.

Study-level results: Relapsed/refractory patients reportedly had the lowest baseline TCR diversity, below newly diagnosed patients, who were below healthy donors. CD4+ TCR diversity, unlike CD8+, climbed significantly by C4D1. Baseline diversity was lower in partial responders and progressors than complete responders.

The patients all showed relapse after autologous stem cell transplantation, while their brentuximab vedotin exposure varied. Complete response, partial response or progressive disease made up the best responses. The TCR comes from a human donor with classical Hodgkin lymphoma. The source material was peripheral blood mononuclear cells (PBMCs), sampled before the second cycle of nivolumab.

CDR3 nucleotides: TGCGCCAGCAGTGAGAAGGCTAAGGCCGTATGGACCGGGGAGCTGTTTTTT. Its translation: CASSEKAKAVWTGELFF. The chain uses TRBV10-1 and TRBJ2-2; no clear D. The CDR3 has 17 amino acids. Germline CDR1 and CDR2: WNHNN and SYGVQD (reference sequence). V was clipped by 2 bases and J by 5 bases, with 18 bases between them.